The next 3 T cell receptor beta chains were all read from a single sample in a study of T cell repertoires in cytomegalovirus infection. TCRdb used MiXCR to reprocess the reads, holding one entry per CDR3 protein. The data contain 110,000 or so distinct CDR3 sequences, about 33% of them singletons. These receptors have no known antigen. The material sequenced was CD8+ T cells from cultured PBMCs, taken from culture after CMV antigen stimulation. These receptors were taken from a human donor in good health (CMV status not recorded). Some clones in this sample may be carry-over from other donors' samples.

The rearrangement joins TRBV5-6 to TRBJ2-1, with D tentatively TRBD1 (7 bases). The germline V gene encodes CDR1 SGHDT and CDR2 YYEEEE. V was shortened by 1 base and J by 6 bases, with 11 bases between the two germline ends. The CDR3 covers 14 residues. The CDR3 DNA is TGTGCCAGCAGCTTGATCAGGGGGGCCAATGAGCAGTTCTTC. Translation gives CASSLIRGANEQFF.

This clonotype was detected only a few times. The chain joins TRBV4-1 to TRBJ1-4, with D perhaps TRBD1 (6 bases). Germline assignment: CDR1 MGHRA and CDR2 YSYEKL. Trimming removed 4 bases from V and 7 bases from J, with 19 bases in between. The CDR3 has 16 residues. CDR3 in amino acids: CASSPRAGARGEKLFF. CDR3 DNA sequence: TGCGCCAGCAGCCCTAGGGCGGGGGCCCGCGGTGAAAAACTGTTTTTT.

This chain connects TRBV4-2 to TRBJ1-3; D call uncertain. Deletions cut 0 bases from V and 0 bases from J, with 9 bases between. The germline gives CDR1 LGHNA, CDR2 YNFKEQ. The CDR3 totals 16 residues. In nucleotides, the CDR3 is TGTGCCAGCAGCCAAGATCCGGACGGCTCTGGAAACACCATATATTTT. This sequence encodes CASSQDPDGSGNTIYF.